This TCR beta chain was identified in a study of cytomegalovirus exposure and HLA in healthy donors. General observations from the study: Some V segments could not be told apart, so they were left out, TRBV6-2 and TRBV6-3 among them.

This clone appeared a single time. Its antigen is currently unknown. PCR used 60 Vbeta primers and 13 Jbeta primers. Using immunoSEQ multiplex PCR, the repertoire was profiled, and TCRdb retains in-frame clones only, with some absent. The sample consists of around 74,000 clones, around 80% of them appearing once. V lost 0 bases to trimming and J lost 8 bases, with 11 bases between them. The CDR3 is 15 amino acids. Germline V CDR1 and CDR2: ENHRY, SYGVKD. The V call is TRBV10-3, the J call TRBJ2-6, with a tentative D call TRBD2 (6 bases). Sequencing was done on a sample of PBMCs. The origin of this receptor is a man under 40 in good health and CMV-seronegative. The CDR3 bases are TGTGCCATCAGTGAGTCTATGGGAGGACCCAACGTCCTGACTTTC. It encodes CAISESMGGPNVLTF.